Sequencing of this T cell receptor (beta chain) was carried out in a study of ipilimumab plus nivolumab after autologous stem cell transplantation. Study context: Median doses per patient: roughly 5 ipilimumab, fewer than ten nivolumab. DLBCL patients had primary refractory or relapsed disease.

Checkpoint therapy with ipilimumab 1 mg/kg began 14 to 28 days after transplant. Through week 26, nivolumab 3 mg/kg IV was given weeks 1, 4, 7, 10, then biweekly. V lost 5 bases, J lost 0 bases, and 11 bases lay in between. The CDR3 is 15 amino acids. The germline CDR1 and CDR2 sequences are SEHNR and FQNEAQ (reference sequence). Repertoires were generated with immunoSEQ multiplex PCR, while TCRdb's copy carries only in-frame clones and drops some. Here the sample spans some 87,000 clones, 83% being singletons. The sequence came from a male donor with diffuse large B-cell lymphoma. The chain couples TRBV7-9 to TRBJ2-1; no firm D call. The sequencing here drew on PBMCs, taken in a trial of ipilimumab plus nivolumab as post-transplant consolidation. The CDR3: CASSPRKSSYNEQFF. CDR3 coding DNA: TGTGCCAGCAGCCCCCGGAAGAGCTCCTACAATGAGCAGTTCTTC.